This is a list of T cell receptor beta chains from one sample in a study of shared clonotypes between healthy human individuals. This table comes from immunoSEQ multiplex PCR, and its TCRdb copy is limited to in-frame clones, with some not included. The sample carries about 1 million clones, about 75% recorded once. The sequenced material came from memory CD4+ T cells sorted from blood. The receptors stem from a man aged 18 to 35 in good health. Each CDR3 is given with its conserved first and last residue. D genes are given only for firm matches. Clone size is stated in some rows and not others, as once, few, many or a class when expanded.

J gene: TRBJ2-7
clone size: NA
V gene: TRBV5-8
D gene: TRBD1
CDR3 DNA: TGTGCCAGCAGCTCGACAGGGCGCGAGCAGTACTTC
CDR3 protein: CASSSTGREQYF

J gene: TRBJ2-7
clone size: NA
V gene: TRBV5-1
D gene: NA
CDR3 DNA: TGCGCCAGCAGCTTGGGGGACCTGTATGGCGAGCAGTACTTC
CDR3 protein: CASSLGDLYGEQYF

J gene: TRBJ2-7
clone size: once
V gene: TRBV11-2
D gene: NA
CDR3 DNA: TGTGCCAGCAGCCCACTTCTCGAGCAGTACTTC
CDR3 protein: CASSPLLEQYF

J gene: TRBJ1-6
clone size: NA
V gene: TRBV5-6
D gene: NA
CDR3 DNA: TGTGCCAGCAGCTTCGAGGGAACCTATAATTCACCCCTCCACTTT
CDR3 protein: CASSFEGTYNSPLHF

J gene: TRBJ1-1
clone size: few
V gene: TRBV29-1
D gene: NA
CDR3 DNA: TGCAGCGTTGACAACGGGGGAAGGAACACTGAAGCTTTCTTT
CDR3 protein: CSVDNGGRNTEAFF

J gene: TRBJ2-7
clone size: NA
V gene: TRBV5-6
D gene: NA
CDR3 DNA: TGTGCCAGCAGCCCCATTGGGGGTTATCCCTACGAGCAGTACTTC
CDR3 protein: CASSPIGGYPYEQYF

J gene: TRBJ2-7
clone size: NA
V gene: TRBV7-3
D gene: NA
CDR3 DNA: TGTGCCAGCAGCCGAACCCGGGGAGAGAGCTCCTACGAGCAGTACTTC
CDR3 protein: CASSRTRGESSYEQYF

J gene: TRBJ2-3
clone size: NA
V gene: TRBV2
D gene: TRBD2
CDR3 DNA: TGTGCCAGCAGGGAAGGGACTAGCGGGAGGAGCACAGATACGCAGTATTTT
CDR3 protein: CASREGTSGRSTDTQYF

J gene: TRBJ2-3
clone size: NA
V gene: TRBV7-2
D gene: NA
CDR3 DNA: TGTGCCAGCAGCTTCATGGCCGGAGGGGGCACAGATACGCAGTATTTT
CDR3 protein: CASSFMAGGGTDTQYF

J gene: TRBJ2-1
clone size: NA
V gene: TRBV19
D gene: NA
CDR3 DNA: TGTGCCAGTAGTCCCGGATATTACAATGAGCAGTTCTTC
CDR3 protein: CASSPGYYNEQFF

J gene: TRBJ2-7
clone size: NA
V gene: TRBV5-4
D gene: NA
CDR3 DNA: TGTGCCAGCAGCTTGGTTCAGGGGAGCTCCTACGAGCAGTACTTC
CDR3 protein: CASSLVQGSSYEQYF

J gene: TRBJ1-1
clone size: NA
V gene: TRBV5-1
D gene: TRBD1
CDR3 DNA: TGCGCCAGCAGCTTCAGGGGGAGCGACACTGAAGCTTTCTTT
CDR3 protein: CASSFRGSDTEAFF